This TCR beta chain was obtained from a study of cytomegalovirus exposure and HLA in healthy donors (dated by TCRdb to about 2017). For the wider study: A later analysis indicated that the 120 or so validation repertoires were generated on the platform also employed for the approximately 700 repertoires of the first cohort. The study was designed to test whether signatures of past pathogen exposure could be identified by cataloging public T cell receptors. Along with the roughly 710-subject first cohort, a separate validation cohort of roughly 110 different subjects was used. To predict cytomegalovirus infection status, the study brought together high-throughput TCR immunosequencing, statistical association of individual TCRs with disease status, and machine learning. Beyond this particular receptor, the publication reports: In vitro tests confirmed that a few of the cytomegalovirus-associated TCR beta chains recognize cytomegalovirus antigens. While some public TCRs were present in many individuals, most TCR sequences turned up only very rarely across donors. The authors suggested that the approach could potentially be generalized to other disease states and immunological phenotypes. In both the original and validation cohorts, the classifier was reported to diagnose cytomegalovirus status with high specificity and sensitivity. A later analysis lacked HLA typing for the validation cohort, so it scored co-occurrence in that cohort across all 120 repertoires. A later analysis found that TCRs clustered in the first cohort also tended to co-occur in the roughly 120 validation repertoires, with about 94% of cluster scores above 0. In the study, 150 to 200 TCR beta chains were listed as associated with cytomegalovirus.

Its CDR3 holds 12 amino acids, cysteine through phenylalanine. Of the read, only the CDR3 DNA is kept; its 36 bases are in frame from base 1. V lost 0 bases and J lost 8 bases; the stretch between them is 6 bases long. Looking up the germline V gene yields CDR1 SGDLS and CDR2 YYNGEE. The donors were included in the validation cohort of 100 to 150 subjects, a group kept apart from the roughly 700-subject first cohort. Libraries were prepared through the immunoSEQ multiplex PCR assay. In the source study's methods: To diagnose cytomegalovirus status from the catalog of TCR beta chain sequences, a statistical classification framework was built. The immuneACCESS repertoire file appears here via TCRdb, limited to in-frame rearrangements. These files lack a portion of the clones; in checked studies, under half of the deficit traces to unresolved V genes, and the cause of the others is not known. From that table come the V and J calls and clone size; the DNA was used to work out D and trimming. This sample is represented by about 130,000 clones; 75% to 90% of them were singletons. The top ten hold 6.2% of the sample.

This clone has more than one count but fewer than ten. It lacks a known antigen. No qualities accompany the bases; no much larger clone lies one base away. The receptor's source is a woman in her thirties in good health and CMV-seropositive. The chain was built from TRBV9 and TRBJ2-1; TRBD2 could be the D gene, as 6 bases match. The sample taken for sequencing was PBMCs. The nucleotides read TGTGCCAGCAGCGTAGCGGGGGATGAGCAGTTCTTC. Its translation is CASSVAGDEQFF.